One TCR beta chain is described in this entry. These data come from a study of blood T cell repertoires in COVID-19. The junction had 9 bases not matched to a gene; V was cut back by 8 bases and J by 6 bases. The CDR3 has 14 residues. The V gene's germline CDR1 is WNHNN and CDR2 SYGVQD (reference sequence). Produced via immunoSEQ multiplex PCR; TCRdb's table is partial and in-frame only. The sample carries under 350,000 clones, about nine tenths recorded once. V usage is TRBV10-1 and J usage is TRBJ2-1, with TRBD2 matching 8 bases. The specimen was PBMCs or T cells enriched from blood (not recorded which). The receptor was derived from a man aged 25-45 years who had recovered from COVID-19. In DNA form, the CDR3 reads TGCGCCAGCGCAACCGGGGGGGCCGTCAATGAGCAGTTCTTC. Protein product: CASATGGAVNEQFF.